The sequence of this T cell receptor beta chain was determined in a study of T-cell memory formation after mild COVID-19. Study results and limitations: Later expanders leaned CD4+, whereas day 15 to 85 contracting clones were balanced CD4/CD8. A second wave of clones peaked on day 37, and their SARS-CoV-2 specificity went unconfirmed. Clones that contracted clustered mainly in CM and EM if CD4+ and in EMRA if CD8+.

Notes on this clonotype: Its specificity is unknown.

TCR alpha and TCR beta cDNA libraries with sample barcodes and UMIs came from 5'RACE using constant-segment primers. TCRdb ran MiXCR on the 5' RACE reads and lists one entry per CDR3 protein. Here the sample spans fewer than 600,000 distinct CDR3 sequences, about 20% being singletons. This sequence originates from an adult woman who had mild COVID-19 (a few samples of this study predate the infection). Cell type and time point are not known. The sample taken for sequencing was PBMCs or a T cell subset sorted from them (not recorded which).

CDR3 coding DNA: TGTGCCAGCAGTCTTACTGGGGGTCCTGAAGCTTTCTTT. Residues: CASSLTGGPEAFF. The rearrangement joins TRBV9 to TRBJ1-1, with a tentative D call TRBD1 (5 bases). Trimming shortened V by 5 bases and J by 6 bases, and 14 bases separated the two germline ends. The germline V gene has CDR1 SGDLS and CDR2 YYNGEE. The CDR3 consists of 13 residues.